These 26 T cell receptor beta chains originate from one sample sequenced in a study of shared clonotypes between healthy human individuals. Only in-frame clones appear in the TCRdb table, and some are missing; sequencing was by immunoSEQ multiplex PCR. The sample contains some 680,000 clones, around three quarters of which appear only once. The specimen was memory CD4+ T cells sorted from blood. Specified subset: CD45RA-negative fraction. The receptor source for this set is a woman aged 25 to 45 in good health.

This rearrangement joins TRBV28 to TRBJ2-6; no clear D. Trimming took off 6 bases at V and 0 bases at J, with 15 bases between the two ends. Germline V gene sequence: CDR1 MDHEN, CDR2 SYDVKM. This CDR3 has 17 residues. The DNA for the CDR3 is TGTGCCAGCAGCCTAACCTCGGACCTCTCTGGGGCCAACGTCCTGACTTTC. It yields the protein CASSLTSDLSGANVLTF.

The CDR3 sequence is CASSPGIEAFF. Here the CDR3 DNA reads TGTGCCAGCAGCCCTGGGATTGAAGCTTTCTTT. The chain carries TRBV28 and TRBJ1-1; D remains ambiguous. The V end lost 6 bases, the J end lost 7 bases, and 9 bases lay between the germline ends. Germline assignment: CDR1 MDHEN and CDR2 SYDVKM. This CDR3 is built from 11 residues.

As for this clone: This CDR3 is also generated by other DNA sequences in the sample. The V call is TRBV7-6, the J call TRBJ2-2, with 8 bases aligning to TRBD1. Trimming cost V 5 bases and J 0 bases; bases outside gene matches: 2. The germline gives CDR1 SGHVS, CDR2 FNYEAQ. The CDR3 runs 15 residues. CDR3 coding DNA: TGTGCCAGCAGCCCACAGGGGGCGAACACCGGGGAGCTGTTTTTT. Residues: CASSPQGANTGELFF.

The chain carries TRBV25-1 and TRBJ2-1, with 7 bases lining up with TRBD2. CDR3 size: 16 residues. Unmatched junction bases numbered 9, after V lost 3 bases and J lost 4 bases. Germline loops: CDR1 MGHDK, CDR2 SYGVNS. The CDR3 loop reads CASSEVGGRVYNEQFF. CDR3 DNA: TGTGCCAGCAGTGAGGTAGGAGGGAGGGTTTACAATGAGCAGTTCTTC.

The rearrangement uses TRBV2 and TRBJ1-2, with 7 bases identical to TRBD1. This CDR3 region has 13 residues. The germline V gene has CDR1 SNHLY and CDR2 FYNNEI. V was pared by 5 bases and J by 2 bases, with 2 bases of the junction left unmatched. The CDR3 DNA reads TGTGCCAGCAGTCAACAGGGGAACTATGGCTACACCTTC. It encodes CASSQQGNYGYTF.

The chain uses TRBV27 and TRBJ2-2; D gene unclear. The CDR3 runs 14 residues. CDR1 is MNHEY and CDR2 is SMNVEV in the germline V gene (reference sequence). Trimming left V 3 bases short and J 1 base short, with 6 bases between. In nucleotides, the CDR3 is TGTGCCAGCAGTTTGAGAGAGAACACCGGGGAGCTGTTTTTT. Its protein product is CASSLRENTGELFF.

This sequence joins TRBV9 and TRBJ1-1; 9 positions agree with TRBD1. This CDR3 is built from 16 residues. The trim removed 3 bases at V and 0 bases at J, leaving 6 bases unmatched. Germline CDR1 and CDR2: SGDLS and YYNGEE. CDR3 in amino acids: CASSARDRAMNTEAFF. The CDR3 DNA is TGTGCCAGCAGCGCCCGGGACAGGGCAATGAACACTGAAGCTTTCTTT.

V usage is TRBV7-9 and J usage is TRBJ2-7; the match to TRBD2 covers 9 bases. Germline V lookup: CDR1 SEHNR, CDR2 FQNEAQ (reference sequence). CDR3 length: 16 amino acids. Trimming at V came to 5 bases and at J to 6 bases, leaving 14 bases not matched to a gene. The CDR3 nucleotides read TGTGCCAGCAGCCCCCGTCTGGGTAGCGGGAGCGGCGAGCAGTACTTC. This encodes CASSPRLGSGSGEQYF.

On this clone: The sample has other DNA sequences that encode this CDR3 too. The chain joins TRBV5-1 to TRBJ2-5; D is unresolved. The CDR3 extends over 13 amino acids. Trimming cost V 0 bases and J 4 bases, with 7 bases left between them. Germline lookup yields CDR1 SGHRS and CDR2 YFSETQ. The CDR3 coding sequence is TGCGCCAGCAGCTTGGGATCGGGAGAGACCCAGTACTTC. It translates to CASSLGSGETQYF.

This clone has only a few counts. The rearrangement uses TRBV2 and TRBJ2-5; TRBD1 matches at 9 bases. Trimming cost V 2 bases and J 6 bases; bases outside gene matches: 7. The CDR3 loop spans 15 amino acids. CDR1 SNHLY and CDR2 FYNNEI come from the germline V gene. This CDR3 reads CASSEWTGVRKTQYF. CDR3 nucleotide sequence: TGTGCCAGCAGTGAATGGACAGGGGTTCGGAAGACCCAGTACTTC.

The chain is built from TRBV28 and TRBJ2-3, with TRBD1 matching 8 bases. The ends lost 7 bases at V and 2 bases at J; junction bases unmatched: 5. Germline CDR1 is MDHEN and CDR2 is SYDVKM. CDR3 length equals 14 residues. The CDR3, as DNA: TGTGCCAGCAACTTACAGGGGGTCACAGATACGCAGTATTTT. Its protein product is CASNLQGVTDTQYF.

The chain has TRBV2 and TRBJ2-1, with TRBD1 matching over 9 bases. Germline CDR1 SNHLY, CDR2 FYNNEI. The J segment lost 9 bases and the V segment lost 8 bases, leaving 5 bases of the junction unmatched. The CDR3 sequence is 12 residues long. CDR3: CASRQGEGEQFF. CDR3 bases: TGTGCCAGCCGACAGGGGGAAGGTGAGCAGTTCTTC.

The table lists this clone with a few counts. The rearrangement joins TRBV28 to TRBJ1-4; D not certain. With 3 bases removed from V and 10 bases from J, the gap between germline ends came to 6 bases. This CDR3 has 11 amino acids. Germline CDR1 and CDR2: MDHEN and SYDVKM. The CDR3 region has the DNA TGTGCCAGCAGTTTCGACGGAAAACTGTTTTTT. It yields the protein CASSFDGKLFF.

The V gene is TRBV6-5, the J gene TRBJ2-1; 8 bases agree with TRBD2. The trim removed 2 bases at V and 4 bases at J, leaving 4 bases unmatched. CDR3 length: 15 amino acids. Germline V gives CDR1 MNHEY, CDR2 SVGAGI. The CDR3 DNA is TGTGCCAGCAGTTACGCGCGGGAGGTGTACAATGAGCAGTTCTTC. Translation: CASSYAREVYNEQFF.

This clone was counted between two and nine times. The CDR3 spells CASSTTEKLFF. The CDR3 DNA reads TGTGCCAGTAGTACCACCGAAAAACTGTTTTTT. The genes are TRBV19 and TRBJ1-4, with unresolved D. Trimming removed 4 bases at V and 8 bases at J, with 5 bases between. Germline CDR1 reads LNHDA; CDR2 reads SQIVND (reference sequence). The CDR3 loop spans 11 amino acids. The full variable domain, with the rest looked up from reference TRBV19 and TRBJ1-4, is DGGITQSPKYLFRKEGQNVTLSCEQNLNHDAMYWYRQDPGQGLRLIYYSQIVNDFQKGDIAEGYSVSREKKESFPLTVTSAQKNPTAFYLCASSTTEKLFFGSGTQLSVL.

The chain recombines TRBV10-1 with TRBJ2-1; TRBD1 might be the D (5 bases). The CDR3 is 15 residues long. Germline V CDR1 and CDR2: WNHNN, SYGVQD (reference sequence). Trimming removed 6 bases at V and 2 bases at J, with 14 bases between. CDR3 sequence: CASRETENPYNEQFF. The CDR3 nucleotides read TGCGCCAGCAGGGAGACAGAAAATCCCTACAATGAGCAGTTCTTC.

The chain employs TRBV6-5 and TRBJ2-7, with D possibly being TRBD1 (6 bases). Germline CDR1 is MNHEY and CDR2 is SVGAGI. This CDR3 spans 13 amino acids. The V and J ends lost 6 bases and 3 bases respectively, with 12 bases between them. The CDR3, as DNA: TGTGCCAGCAGACCTACAGGGATCTACGAGCAGTACTTC. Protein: CASRPTGIYEQYF.

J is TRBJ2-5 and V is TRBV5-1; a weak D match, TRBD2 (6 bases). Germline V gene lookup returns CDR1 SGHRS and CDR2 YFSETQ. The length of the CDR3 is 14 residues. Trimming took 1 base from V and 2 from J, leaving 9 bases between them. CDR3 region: CASSLLADQETQYF. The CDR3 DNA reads TGCGCCAGCAGCTTGTTAGCGGATCAAGAGACCCAGTACTTC.

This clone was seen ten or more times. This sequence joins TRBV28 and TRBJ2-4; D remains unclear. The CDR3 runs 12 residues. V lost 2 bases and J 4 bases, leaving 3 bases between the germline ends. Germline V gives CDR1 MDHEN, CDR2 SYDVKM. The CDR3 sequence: CASSLQKNIQYF. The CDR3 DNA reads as TGTGCCAGCAGTTTACAGAAAAACATTCAGTACTTC.

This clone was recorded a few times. The CDR3 is CASSQSAQGQGTEAFF. In nucleotides, the CDR3 is TGCGCCAGCAGTCAATCGGCCCAGGGCCAGGGAACTGAAGCTTTCTTT. J is TRBJ1-1 and V is TRBV23-1; D perhaps matches TRBD1 (5 bases). TRBV23-1 is recorded as an ORF, its role being uncertain. This CDR3 comprises 16 residues. Trimming stripped 0 bases from V and 5 bases from J, with 16 bases between.

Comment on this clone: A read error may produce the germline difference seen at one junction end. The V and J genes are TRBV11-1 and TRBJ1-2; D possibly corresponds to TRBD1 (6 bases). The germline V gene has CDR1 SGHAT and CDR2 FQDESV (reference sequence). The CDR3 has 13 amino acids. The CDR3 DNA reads TGTGCCAGCAGCGTAGCAGGGGTCTATGGCTACACCTTC. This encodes CASSVAGVYGYTF. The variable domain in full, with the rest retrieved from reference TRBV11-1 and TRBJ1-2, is EAEVAQSPRYKITEKSQAVAFWCDPISGHATLYWYRQILGQGPELLVQFQDESVVDDSQLPKDRFSAERLKGVDSTLKIQPAELGDSAMYLCASSVAGVYGYTFGSGTRLTVV.

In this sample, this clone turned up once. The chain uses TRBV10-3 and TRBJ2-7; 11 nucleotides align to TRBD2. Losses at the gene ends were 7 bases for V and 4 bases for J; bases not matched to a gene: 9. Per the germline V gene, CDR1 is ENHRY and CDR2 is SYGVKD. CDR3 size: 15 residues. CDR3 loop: CAINLAGGSGYEQYF. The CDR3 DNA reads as TGTGCCATCAACCTAGCGGGAGGCTCGGGGTACGAGCAGTACTTC.

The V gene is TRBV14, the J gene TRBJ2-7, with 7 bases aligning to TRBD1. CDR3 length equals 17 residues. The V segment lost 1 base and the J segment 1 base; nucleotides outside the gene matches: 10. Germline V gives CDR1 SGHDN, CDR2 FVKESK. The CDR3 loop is CASSQVRTGGNSYEQYF. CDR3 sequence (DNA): TGTGCCAGCAGCCAAGTAAGGACAGGAGGTAATTCCTACGAGCAGTACTTC.

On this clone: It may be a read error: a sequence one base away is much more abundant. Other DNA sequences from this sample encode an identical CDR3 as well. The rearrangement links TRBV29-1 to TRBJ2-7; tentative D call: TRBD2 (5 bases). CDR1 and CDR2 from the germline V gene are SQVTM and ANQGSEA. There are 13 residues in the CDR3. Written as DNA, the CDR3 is TGTAGCGTTGCCCGGGCGGGTGGCTACGAGCAGTACTTC. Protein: CSVARAGGYEQYF.

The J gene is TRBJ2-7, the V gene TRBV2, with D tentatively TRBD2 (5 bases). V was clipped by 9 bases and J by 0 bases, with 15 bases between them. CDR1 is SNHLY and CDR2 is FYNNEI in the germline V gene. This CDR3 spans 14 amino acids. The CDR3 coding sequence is TGTGCCAGTACCGCAAGCGGTCACTCCTACGAGCAGTACTTC. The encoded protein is CASTASGHSYEQYF.

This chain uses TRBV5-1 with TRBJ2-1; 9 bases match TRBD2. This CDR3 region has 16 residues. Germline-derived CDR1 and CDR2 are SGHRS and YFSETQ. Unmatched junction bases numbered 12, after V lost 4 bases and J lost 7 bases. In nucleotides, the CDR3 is TGCGCCAGCAGCCCCACCGCCCTAGCGGGACCAAATGAGCAGTTCTTC. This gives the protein CASSPTALAGPNEQFF. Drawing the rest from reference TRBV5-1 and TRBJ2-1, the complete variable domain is KAGVTQTPRYLIKTRGQQVTLSCSPISGHRSVSWYQQTPGQGLQFLFEYFSETQRNKGNFPGRFSGRQFSNSRSEMNVSTLELGDSALYLCASSPTALAGPNEQFFGPGTRLTVL.